This entry describes one TCR beta chain. The antigen remains unidentified. Libraries were prepared by immunoSEQ multiplex PCR; TCRdb keeps only in-frame clonotypes and omits some of them. This table holds about 3,200 clones, approximately 82% found once. The V gene end was trimmed by 7 bases and the J gene end by 0 bases; junction bases not matched to a gene: 4. The germline V gene has CDR1 MNHEY and CDR2 SMNVEV (reference sequence). The CDR3 is made up of 14 amino acids. The data are from a study of circulating and synovial CD4+ cells in juvenile arthritis. General study findings and limits: CPL and bulk CD4 samples differed at least tenfold in T cell genomes.

Sequencing used CD4+ T cells from synovial fluid. J is TRBJ1-1 and V is TRBV27, with TRBD1 identical over 8 bases. The sequence was collected from a human donor with juvenile idiopathic arthritis. The CDR3: CASTQGAMNTEAFF. CDR3 DNA: TGTGCCAGCACCCAGGGGGCCATGAACACTGAAGCTTTCTTT.